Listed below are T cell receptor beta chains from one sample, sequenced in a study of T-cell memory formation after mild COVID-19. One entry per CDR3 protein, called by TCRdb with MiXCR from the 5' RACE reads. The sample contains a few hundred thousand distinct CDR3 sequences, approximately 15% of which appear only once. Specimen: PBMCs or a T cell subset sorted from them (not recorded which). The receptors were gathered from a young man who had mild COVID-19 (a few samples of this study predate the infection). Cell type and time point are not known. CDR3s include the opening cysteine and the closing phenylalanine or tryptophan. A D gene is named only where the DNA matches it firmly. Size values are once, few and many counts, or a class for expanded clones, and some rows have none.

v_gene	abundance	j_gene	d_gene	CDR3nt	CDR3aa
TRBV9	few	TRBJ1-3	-	TGTGCCAGCAGCGTTTGGGCAGGGGAAACTGGAAACACCATATATTTT	CASSVWAGETGNTIYF
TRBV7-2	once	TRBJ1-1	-	TGTGCCAGCAGTATCCTGCAGGTCCACGCTGAAGCTTTCTTT	CASSILQVHAEAFF
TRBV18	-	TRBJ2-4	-	TGTGCCAGCTCACCACCGTCCCGCGTTTCAGACATTCAGTACTTC	CASSPPSRVSDIQYF
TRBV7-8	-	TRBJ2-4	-	TGTGCCAGCAGCTTAGCGCTAGGCGACATTCAGTACTTC	CASSLALGDIQYF
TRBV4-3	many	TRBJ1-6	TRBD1	TGCGCCAGCAGCCAAGAGACAGGGATGAGATCACCCCTCCACTTT	CASSQETGMRSPLHF
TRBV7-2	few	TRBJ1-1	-	TGTGCCAGCAGCTTAAGACGGTACAACACTGAAGCTTTCTTT	CASSLRRYNTEAFF
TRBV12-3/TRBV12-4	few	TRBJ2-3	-	TGTGCCAGCAGCCGGGGAGCTAGCACAGATACGCAGTATTTT	CASSRGASTDTQYF
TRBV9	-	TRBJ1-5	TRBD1	TGTGCCAGCAGCGTACAGGGGGGTCAGCCCCAGCATTTT	CASSVQGGQPQHF
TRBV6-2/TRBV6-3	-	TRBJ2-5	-	TGTGCCAGCAGCCGCGACTGGCGGGCAGAGACCCAGTACTTC	CASSRDWRAETQYF
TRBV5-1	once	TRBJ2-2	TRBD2	TGCGCCAGCCAGAGGCGGGGGGGACACACCGGGGAGCTGTTTTTT	CASQRRGGHTGELFF
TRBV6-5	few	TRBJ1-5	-	TGTGCCAGCAGTCTGACCCAGCCACAGGGATTGGGGGAGCCCCAGCATTTT	CASSLTQPQGLGEPQHF
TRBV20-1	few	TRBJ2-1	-	TGCAGTTTAGACCATTACAATGAGCAGTTCTTC	CSLDHYNEQFF
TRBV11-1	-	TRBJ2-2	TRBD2	TGTGCCAGCAGCTCACGGGGTACTAGCGGCGGGGAGCTGTTTTTT	CASSSRGTSGGELFF
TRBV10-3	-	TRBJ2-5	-	TGTGCCATCAGTGAAACAGCCCTCCAAGAGACCCAGTACTTC	CAISETALQETQYF
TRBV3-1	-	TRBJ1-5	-	TGTGCCAGCAGCCAAGATCGACAGCCCCAGCATTTT	CASSQDRQPQHF
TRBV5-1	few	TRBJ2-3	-	TGCGCCAGCACCGCCGAGCCCCTGCATACGCAGTATTTT	CASTAEPLHTQYF
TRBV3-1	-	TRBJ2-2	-	TGTGCCAGCAGCCCCGGGGGAACCGGGGAGCTGTTTTTT	CASSPGGTGELFF
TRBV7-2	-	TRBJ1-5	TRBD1	TGTGCCAGCAGCTTTGGACAGGGGCATCAGCCCCAGCATTTT	CASSFGQGHQPQHF
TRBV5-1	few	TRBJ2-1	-	TGCGCCAGCAGCGTGGAGGGGATCTCCTACAATGAGCAGTTCTTC	CASSVEGISYNEQFF
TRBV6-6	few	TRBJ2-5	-	TGTGCCGGCGGACCTTCTAAAGAGACCCAGTACTTC	CAGGPSKETQYF
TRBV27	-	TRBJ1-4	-	TGTGCCAGCAGTTTTGTGGGCGCAGGAGAAAAACTGTTTTTT	CASSFVGAGEKLFF
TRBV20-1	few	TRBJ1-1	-	TGCAGTGCCCGGATGGACACTGAAGCTTTCTTT	CSARMDTEAFF
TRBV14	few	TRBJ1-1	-	TGTGCCAGCAGCCAAGCGGTGGCGGTGGAGGCTTTCTTT	CASSQAVAVEAFF
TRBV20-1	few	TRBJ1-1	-	TGCAGTGCTAGGCGGGAACTGAACACTGAAGCTTTCTTT	CSARRELNTEAFF
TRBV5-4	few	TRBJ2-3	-	TGTGCCAGCAGCTACGACAAGGACCTCCTCGGGGATACGCAGTATTTT	CASSYDKDLLGDTQYF
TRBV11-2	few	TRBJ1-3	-	TGTGCCAGCAGCTTCTTGCTACAGGGCTCTGGAAACACCATATATTTT	CASSFLLQGSGNTIYF
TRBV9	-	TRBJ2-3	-	TGTGCCAGCAGCGTACAGGGCCCCGATACGCAGTATTTT	CASSVQGPDTQYF
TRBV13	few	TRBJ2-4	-	TGTGCCAGCAGCCCGTCCGGGGCGAGGGGCATTCAGTACTTC	CASSPSGARGIQYF
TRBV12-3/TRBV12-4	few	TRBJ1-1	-	TGTGCCAGCAGTTTCTCGGGGGAGGCTGAAGCTTTCTTT	CASSFSGEAEAFF
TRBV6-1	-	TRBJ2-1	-	TGTGCCAGCAGTGAAGGGAATTCCTACAATGAGCAGTTCTTC	CASSEGNSYNEQFF
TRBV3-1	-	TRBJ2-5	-	TGTGCCAGCCGTAGTGATCGGGAGTACCAAGAGACCCAGTACTTC	CASRSDREYQETQYF
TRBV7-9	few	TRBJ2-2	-	TGTGCCAACGCGGGCCGCTCCAGCGGGGAGCTGTTTTTT	CANAGRSSGELFF
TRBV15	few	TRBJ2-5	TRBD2	TGTGCCACCAGCACAGGACTAGCGAGCCAAGAGACCCAGTACTTC	CATSTGLASQETQYF
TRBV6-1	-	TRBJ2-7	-	TGTGCCAGCCGTGGAGTCTACGAGCAGTACTTC	CASRGVYEQYF
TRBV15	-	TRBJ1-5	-	TGTGCCACCAGCAGAGATTGGGACAATTATCAGCCCCAGCATTTT	CATSRDWDNYQPQHF
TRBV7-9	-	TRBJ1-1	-	TGTGCCAGCAGCTTACAGGGGAGAACTGAAGCTTTCTTT	CASSLQGRTEAFF
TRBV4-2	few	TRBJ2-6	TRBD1	TGTGCCAGCAGCCCGGGACAGGGGAGCTCTGGGGCCAACGTCCTGACTTTC	CASSPGQGSSGANVLTF
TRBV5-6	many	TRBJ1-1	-	TGTGCCAGCAGCTTAAGGGCCAGGGGAACTGAAGCTTTCTTT	CASSLRARGTEAFF